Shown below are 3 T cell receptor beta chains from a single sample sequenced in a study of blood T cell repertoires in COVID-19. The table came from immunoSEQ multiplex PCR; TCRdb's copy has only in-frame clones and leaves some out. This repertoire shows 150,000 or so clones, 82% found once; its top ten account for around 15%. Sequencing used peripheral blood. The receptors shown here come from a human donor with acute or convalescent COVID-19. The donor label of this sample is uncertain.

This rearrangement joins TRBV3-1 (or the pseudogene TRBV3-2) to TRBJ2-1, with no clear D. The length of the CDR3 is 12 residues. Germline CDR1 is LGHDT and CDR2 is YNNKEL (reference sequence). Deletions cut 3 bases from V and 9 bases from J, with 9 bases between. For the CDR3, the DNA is TGTGCCAGCAGCCAGTTAACGGGTGAGCAGTTCTTC. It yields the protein CASSQLTGEQFF.

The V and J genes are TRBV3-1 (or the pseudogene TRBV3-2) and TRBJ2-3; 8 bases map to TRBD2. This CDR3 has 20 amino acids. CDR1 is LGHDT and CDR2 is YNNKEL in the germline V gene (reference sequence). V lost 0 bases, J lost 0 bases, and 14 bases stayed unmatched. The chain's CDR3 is CASSQDRRRGGSTSTDTQYF. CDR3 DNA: TGTGCCAGCAGCCAAGATAGGCGACGCGGGGGGTCTACCAGCACAGATACGCAGTATTTT.

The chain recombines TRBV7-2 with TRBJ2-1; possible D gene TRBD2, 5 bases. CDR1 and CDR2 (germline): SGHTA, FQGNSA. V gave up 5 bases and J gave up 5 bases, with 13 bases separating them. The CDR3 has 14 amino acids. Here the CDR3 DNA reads TGTGCCAGCAGCCGGGCCCGGGAAAACAATGAGCAGTTCTTC. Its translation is CASSRARENNEQFF.